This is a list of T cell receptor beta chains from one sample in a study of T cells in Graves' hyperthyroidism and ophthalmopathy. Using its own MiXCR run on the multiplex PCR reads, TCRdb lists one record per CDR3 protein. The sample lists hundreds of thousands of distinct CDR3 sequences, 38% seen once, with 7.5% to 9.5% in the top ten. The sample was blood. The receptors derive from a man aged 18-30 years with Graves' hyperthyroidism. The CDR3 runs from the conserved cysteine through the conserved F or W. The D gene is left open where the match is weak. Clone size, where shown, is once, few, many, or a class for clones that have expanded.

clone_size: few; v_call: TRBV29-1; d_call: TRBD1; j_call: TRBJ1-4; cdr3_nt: TGCAGCGTTGATGGCGGGACAGGTTCCCCGGTAGGCGAAAAACTGTTTTTT; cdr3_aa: CSVDGGTGSPVGEKLFF
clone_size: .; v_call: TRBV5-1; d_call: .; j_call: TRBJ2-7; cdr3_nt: TGTGCCAGCAGCTCCAGAGCATCCGGACCCTACGAGCAGTACTTC; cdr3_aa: CASSSRASGPYEQYF
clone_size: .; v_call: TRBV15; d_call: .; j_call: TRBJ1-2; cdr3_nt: TGTGCCACCAGCAGAGATCGCGGGTCTGGTCCCTATGGCTACACCTTC; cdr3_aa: CATSRDRGSGPYGYTF
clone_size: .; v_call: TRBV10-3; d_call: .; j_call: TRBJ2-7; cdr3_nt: TGTGCCAGCAGTTACACTCGGGGGATAGGAGACGAGCAGTACTTC; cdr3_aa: CASSYTRGIGDEQYF
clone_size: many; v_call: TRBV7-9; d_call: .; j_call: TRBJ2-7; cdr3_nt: TGTGCCAGCAGCCGTGGGGACGAGCAGTACTTC; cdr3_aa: CASSRGDEQYF
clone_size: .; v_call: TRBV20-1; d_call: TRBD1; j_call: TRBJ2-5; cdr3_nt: TGCAGTGCTGGCTACAGGGGGAACCAAGAGACCCAGTACTTC; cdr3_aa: CSAGYRGNQETQYF
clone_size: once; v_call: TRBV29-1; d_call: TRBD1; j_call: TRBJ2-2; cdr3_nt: TGCAGCGCAGGGACAGGAGGCACCGGGGAGCTGTTTTTT; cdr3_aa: CSAGTGGTGELFF
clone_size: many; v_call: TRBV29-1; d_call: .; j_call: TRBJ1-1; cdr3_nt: TGCAGCGTGCGGACAGTCCAGAACACTGAAGCTTTCTTT; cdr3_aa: CSVRTVQNTEAFF
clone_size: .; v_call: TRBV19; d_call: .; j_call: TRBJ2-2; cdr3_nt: TGTGCCAGCAGCTTGTGGGCCCAGGGCGGGGAGCTGTTTTTT; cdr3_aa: CASSLWAQGGELFF
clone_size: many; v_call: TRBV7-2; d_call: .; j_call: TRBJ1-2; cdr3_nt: TGTGCCAGCAGCCCCGCGGGGGCAGGGTATGGCTACACCTTC; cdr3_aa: CASSPAGAGYGYTF
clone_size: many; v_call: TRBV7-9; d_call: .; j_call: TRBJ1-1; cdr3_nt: TGTGCCAGCAGCTTGGGTTCTACAACTTTCTTT; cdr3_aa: CASSLGSTTFF
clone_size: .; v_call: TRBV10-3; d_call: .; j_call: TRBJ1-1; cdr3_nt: TGTGCCAGCAGGTATCAGGTGAACACTGAAGCTTTCTTT; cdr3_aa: CASRYQVNTEAFF
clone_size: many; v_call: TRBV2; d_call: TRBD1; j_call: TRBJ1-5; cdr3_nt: TGTGCCAGCAAGGGGACAGGGGACAATCAGCCCCAGCATTTT; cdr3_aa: CASKGTGDNQPQHF
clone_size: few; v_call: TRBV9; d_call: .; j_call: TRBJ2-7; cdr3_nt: TGTGCCAGCAGCCATTACAGGGACGAGCAGTACTTC; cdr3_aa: CASSHYRDEQYF
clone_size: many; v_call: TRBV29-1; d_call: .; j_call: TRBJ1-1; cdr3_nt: TGCAGCGTCGCCGGTGGGCTTTCGGACACTGAAGCTTTCTTT; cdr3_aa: CSVAGGLSDTEAFF
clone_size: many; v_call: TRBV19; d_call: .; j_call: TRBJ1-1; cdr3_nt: TGTGCCAGTAGAGAAGGGCGGCTTACTGAAGCTTTCTTT; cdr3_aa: CASREGRLTEAFF
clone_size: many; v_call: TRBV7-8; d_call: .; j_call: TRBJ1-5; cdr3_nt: TGTGCCAGCAGCTTAGAGATGGTTGGGCAGCCCCAGCATTTT; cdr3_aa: CASSLEMVGQPQHF
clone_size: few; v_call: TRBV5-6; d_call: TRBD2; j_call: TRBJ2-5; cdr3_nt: TGTGCCAGCAGCTTTCGTAGTGGGAGGGCTGAGACCCAGCACTTC; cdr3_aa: CASSFRSGRAETQHF
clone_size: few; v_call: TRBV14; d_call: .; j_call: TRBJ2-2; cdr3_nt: TGTGCCAGCAGCCCACCGGGACGGCTGAACACCGGGGAGCTGTTTTTT; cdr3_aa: CASSPPGRLNTGELFF
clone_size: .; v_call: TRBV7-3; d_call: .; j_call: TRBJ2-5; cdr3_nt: TGTGCCAGCAGCCGTGAGTTTGTGGCGACCCAGTACTTC; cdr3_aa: CASSREFVATQYF
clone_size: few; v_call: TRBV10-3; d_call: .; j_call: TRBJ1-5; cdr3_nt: TGTGCCAGCAGCTCTCGGGATGTTCAGCCCCAGCATTTT; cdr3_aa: CASSSRDVQPQHF
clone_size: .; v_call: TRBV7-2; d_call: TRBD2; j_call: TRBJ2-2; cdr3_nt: TGTGCCAGCAGCTCAGTCGCGGGAGGATGGGCCGGGGAGCTGTTTTTT; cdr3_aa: CASSSVAGGWAGELFF
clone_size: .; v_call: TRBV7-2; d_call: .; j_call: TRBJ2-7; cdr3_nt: TGCGCCAGCAGCCAACGGCGACAAAGCTACGAGCAGTACTTC; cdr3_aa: CASSQRRQSYEQYF
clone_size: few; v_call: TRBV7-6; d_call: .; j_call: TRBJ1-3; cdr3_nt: TGTGCCAGCAGCTCGGGGGGGGCATGGACTGGAAACACCATATATTTT; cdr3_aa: CASSSGGAWTGNTIYF
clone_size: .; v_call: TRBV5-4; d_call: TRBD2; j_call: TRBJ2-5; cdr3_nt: TGTGCCAGCAGCTTGACTGGCGGGGGGGCGGCAGAGACCCAGTACTTC; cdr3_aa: CASSLTGGGAAETQYF
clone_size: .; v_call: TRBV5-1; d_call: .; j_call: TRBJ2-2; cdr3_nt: TGCGCCAGCAGCTTGGCCGCCCCCAATGGGGAGCTGTTTTTT; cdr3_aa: CASSLAAPNGELFF
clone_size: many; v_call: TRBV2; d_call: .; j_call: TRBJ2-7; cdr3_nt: TGTGCCAGTGACAGTAGTCCCTACGAGCAGTACTTC; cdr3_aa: CASDSSPYEQYF
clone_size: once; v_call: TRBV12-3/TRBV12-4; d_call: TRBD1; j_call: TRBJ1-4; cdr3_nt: TGTGCCAGCAGTTTACAGGGACAGGGGCCCACTAATGAAAAACTGTTTTTT; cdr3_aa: CASSLQGQGPTNEKLFF
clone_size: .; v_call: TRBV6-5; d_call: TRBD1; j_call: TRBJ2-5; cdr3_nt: TGTGCCAGCAGTCCGGGGCCAGGGGGCCAAGAGACCCAGTACTTC; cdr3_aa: CASSPGPGGQETQYF
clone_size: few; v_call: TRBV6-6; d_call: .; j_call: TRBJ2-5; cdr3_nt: TGTGCCAGCAGTTACCGGATCACGGCGCCCCAAGAGACCCAGTACTTC; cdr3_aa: CASSYRITAPQETQYF
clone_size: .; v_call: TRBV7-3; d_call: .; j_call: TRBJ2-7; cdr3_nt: TGTGCCAGCACTACCTTACAGGGAACCTACGAGCAGTACTTC; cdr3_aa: CASTTLQGTYEQYF
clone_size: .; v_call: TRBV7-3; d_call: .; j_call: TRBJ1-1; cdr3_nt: TGTGCCAGCAGCCGGGCGGCAACAGGGCAGGGCACTGAAGCTTTCTTT; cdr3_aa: CASSRAATGQGTEAFF
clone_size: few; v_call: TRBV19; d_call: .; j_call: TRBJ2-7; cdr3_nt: TGCGCCAGCAGCCAAGGGCAGGGTGTCAACGAGCAGTACTTC; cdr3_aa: CASSQGQGVNEQYF
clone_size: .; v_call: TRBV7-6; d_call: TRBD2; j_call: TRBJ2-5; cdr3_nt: TGTGCCAGCAGCCTAACGGGAGGATTTGAGACCCAGTACTTC; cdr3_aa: CASSLTGGFETQYF
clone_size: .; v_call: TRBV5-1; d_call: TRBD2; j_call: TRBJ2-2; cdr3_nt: TGCGCCAGCAGCTTGGGCCTAGCGGAGGCGCGCGGGGAGCTGTTTTTT; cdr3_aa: CASSLGLAEARGELFF
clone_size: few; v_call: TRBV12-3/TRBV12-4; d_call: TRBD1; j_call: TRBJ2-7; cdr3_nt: TGTGCCAGCAGTGAAGGGGACAGTCTCTACGAGCAGTACTTC; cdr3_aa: CASSEGDSLYEQYF
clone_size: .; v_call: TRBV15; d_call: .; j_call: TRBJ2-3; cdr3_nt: TGTGCCACCAGCATTTTATGGACAGATACGCAGTATTTT; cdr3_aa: CATSILWTDTQYF
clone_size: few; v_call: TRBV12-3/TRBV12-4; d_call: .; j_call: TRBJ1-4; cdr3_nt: TGTGCCAGCAGTCACCTAAGAGAAAAACTGTTTTTT; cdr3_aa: CASSHLREKLFF
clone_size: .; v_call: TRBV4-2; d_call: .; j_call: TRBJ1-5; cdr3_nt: TGTGCCAGCAGCCACGACAGGAGCAATCAGCCCCAGCATTTT; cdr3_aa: CASSHDRSNQPQHF
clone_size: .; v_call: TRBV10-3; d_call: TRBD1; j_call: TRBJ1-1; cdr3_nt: TGTGCCATCAGTGAGTCGGACAGGGGAGGCACTGAAGCTTTCTTT; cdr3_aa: CAISESDRGGTEAFF
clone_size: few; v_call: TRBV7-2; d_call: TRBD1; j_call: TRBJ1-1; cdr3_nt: TGTGCCAGCAGTATACAGGGGGCGGCTGAAGCTTTCTTT; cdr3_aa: CASSIQGAAEAFF
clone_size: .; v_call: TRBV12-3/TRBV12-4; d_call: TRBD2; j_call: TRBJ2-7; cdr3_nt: TGTGCCAGCATCCCGACTAGCGGGAGTACCTACGAGCAGTACTTC; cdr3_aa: CASIPTSGSTYEQYF
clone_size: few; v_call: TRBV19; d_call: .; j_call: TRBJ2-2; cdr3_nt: TGTGCCAGTAGTATAGACGCCGGGGAGCTGTTTTTT; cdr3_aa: CASSIDAGELFF
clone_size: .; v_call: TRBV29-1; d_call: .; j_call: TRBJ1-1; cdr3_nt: TGCAGCGTTGGGGGGGCAGGAGAGAACACTGAAGCTTTCTTT; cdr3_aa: CSVGGAGENTEAFF
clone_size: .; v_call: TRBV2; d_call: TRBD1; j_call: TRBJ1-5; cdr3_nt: TGTGCCAGCAGCCCGGTCGAAGGGGGCGGCAATCAGCCCCAGCATTTT; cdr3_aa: CASSPVEGGGNQPQHF